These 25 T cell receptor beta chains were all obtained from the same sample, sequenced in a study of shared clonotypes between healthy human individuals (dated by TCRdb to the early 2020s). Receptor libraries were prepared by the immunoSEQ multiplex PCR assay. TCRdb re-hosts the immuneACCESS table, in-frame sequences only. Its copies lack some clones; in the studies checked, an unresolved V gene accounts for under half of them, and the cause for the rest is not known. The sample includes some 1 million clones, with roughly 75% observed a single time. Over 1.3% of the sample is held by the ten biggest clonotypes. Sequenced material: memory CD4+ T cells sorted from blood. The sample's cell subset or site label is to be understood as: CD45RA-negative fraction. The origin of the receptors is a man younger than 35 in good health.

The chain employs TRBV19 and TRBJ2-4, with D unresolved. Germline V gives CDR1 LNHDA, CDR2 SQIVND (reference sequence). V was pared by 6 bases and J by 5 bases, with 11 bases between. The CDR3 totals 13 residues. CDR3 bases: TGTGCCAGTAGCCCTCTTGGGGAAAACATTCAGTACTTC. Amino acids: CASSPLGENIQYF.

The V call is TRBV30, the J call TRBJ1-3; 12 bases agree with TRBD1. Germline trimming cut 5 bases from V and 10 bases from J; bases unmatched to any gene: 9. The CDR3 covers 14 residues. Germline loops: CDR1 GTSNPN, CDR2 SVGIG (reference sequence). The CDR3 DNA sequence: TGTGCCTGGGGCCTAGGGACAGGGGGCGTTACCATATATTTT. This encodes CAWGLGTGGVTIYF.

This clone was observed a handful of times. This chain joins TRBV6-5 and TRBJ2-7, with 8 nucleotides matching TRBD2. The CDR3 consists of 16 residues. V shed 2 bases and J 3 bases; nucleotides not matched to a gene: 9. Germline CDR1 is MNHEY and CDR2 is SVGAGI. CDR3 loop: CASSYTGLGVGYEQYF. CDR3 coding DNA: TGTGCCAGCAGTTACACGGGACTAGGGGTAGGCTACGAGCAGTACTTC.

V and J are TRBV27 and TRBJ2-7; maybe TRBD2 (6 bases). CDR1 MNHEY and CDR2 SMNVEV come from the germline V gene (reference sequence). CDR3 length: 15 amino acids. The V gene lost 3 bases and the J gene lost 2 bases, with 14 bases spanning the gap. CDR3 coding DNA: TGTGCCAGCAGTTTGGGGGGTATCGTTCCCTACGAGCAGTACTTC. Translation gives CASSLGGIVPYEQYF.

The CDR3 DNA follows: TGTGCCAGCAGCTTGACGCGGGAGGGGGACAATGAGCAGTTCTTC. It specifies CASSLTREGDNEQFF. The V gene is TRBV5-6, the J gene TRBJ2-1; 9 nucleotides agree with TRBD2. Germline loops: CDR1 SGHDT, CDR2 YYEEEE. The CDR3 totals 15 residues. The trim removed 1 base at V and 5 bases at J, leaving 4 bases unmatched.

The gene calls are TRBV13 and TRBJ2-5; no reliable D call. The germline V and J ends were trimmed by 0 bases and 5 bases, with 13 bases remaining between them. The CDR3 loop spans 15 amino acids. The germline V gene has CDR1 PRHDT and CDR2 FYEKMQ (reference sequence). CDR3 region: CASSLGRSYWETQYF. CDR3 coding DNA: TGTGCCAGCAGCTTAGGCCGCTCCTATTGGGAGACCCAGTACTTC.

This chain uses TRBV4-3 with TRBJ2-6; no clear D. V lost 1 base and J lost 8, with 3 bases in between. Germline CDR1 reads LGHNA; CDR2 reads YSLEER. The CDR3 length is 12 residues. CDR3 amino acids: CASSQGSNVLTF. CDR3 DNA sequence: TGCGCCAGCAGCCAAGGGTCCAACGTCCTGACTTTC.

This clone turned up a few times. CDR3 loop: CASSGGHLRQPQHF. CDR3 coding DNA: TGTGCCAGCAGCGGGGGCCATCTTAGGCAGCCCCAGCATTTT. This chain joins TRBV6-1 and TRBJ1-5, with D perhaps matching TRBD1 (6 bases). The germline V gene has CDR1 MNHNS and CDR2 SASEGT. Between the trimmed V and J ends, which lost 6 bases and 7 bases, there was a span of 16 bases. This CDR3 has 14 amino acids.

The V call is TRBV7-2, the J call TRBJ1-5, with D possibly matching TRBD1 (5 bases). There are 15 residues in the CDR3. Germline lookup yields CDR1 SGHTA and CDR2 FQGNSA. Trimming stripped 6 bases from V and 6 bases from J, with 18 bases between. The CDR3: CASSPRRGVSQPQHF. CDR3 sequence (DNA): TGTGCCAGCAGTCCACGGCGGGGGGTGAGTCAGCCCCAGCATTTT. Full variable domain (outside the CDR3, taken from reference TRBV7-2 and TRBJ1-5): GAGVSQSPSNKVTEKGKDVELRCDPISGHTALYWYRQSLGQGLEFLIYFQGNSAPDKSGLPSDRFSAERTGGSVSTLTIQRTQQEDSAVYLCASSPRRGVSQPQHFGDGTRLSIL.

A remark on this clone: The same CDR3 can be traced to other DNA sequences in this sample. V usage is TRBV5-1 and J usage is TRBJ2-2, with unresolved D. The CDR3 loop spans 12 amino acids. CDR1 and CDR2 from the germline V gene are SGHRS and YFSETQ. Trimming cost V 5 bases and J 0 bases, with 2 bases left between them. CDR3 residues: CASSSNTGELFF. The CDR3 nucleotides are TGCGCCAGCAGTTCGAACACCGGGGAGCTGTTTTTT.

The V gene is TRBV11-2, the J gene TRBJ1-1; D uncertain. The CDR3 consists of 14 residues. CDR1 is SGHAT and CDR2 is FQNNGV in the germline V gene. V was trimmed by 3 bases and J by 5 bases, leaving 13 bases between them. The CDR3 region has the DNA TGTGCCAGCAGCTTCTCAGGTGATGGGACTGAAGCTTTCTTT. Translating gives CASSFSGDGTEAFF.

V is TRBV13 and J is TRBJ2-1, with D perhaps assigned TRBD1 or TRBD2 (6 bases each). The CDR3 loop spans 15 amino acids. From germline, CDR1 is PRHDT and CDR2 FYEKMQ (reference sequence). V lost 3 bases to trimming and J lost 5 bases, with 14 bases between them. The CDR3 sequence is CASSLGTGAHNEQFF. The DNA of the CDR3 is TGTGCCAGCAGCTTGGGAACGGGGGCCCACAATGAGCAGTTCTTC.

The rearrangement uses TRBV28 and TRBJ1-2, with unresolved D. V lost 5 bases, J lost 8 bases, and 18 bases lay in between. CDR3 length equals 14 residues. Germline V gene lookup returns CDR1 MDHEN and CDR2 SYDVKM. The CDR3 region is CASSPMLGNWGYTF. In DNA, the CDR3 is TGTGCCAGCAGTCCGATGTTAGGCAATTGGGGCTACACCTTC.

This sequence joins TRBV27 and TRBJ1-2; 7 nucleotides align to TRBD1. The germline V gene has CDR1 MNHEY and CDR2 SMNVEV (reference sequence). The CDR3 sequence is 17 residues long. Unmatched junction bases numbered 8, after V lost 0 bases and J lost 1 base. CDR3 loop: CASSLSSGTAFNYGYTF. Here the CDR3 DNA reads TGTGCCAGCAGTTTATCATCGGGGACAGCTTTTAACTATGGCTACACCTTC.

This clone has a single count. CDR3 residues: CANPPGETQYF. In nucleotides, the CDR3 is TGTGCCAACCCCCCAGGAGAGACCCAGTACTTC. This chain links TRBV19 with TRBJ2-5; D not resolved. V dropped 10 bases and J dropped 4 bases, with 10 bases sitting between them. CDR3 length: 11 residues. CDR1 and CDR2 from the germline V gene are LNHDA and SQIVND (reference sequence).

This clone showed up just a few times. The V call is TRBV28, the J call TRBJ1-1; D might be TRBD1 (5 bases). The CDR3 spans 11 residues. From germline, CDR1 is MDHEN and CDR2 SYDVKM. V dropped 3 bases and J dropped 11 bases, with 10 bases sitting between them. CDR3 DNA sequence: TGTGCCAGCAGTTTGGGGCTCGAGGCTTTCTTT. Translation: CASSLGLEAFF.

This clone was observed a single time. The CDR3 reads CASSPDRLKGYTF. CDR3 nucleotide sequence: TGTGCCAGCAGCCCGGACAGGTTGAAGGGCTACACCTTC. The chain recombines TRBV5-6 with TRBJ1-2; 7 bases map to TRBD1. The germline V gene has CDR1 SGHDT and CDR2 YYEEEE. The V gene end was trimmed by 4 bases and the J gene end by 8 bases; junction bases not matched to a gene: 8. The CDR3 spans 13 residues.

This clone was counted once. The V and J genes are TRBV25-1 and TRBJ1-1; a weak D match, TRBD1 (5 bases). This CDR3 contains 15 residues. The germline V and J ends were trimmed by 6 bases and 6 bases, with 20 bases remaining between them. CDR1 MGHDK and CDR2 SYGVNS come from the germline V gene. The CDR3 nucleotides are TGTGCCAGCAGCCTCTTCGGGATAGGGGCGTCTGAAGCTTTCTTT. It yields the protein CASSLFGIGASEAFF. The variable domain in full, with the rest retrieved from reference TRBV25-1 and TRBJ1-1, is EADIYQTPRYLVIGTGKKITLECSQTMGHDKMYWYQQDPGMELHLIHYSYGVNSTEKGDLSSESTVSRIRTEHFPLTLESARPSHTSQYLCASSLFGIGASEAFFGQGTRLTVV.

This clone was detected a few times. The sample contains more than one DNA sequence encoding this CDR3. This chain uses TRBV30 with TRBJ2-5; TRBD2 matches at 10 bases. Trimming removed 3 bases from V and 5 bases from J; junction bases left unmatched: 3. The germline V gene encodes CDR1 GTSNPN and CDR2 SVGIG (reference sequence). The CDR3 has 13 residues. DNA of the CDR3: TGTGCCTGGAGCGGGGGACTAGCGGAGACCCAGTACTTC. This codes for CAWSGGLAETQYF.

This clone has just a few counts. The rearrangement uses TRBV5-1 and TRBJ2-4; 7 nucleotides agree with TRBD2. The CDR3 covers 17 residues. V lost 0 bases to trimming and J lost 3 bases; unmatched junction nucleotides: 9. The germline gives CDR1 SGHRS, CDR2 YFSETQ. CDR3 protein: CASSLAGLAVGKNIQYF. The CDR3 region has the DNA TGCGCCAGCAGCTTGGCCGGGCTAGCGGTCGGCAAAAACATTCAGTACTTC.

The CDR3 loop reads CATTGTSYTQYF. CDR3 bases: TGTGCCACTACCGGGACTAGCTATACGCAGTATTTT. The V gene is TRBV6-5, the J gene TRBJ2-3; 9 bases agree with TRBD2. This CDR3 spans 12 amino acids. V gave up 10 bases and J gave up 7 bases; unmatched junction bases: 6. Germline V gives CDR1 MNHEY, CDR2 SVGAGI.

CDR3 in amino acids: CAWGGRTYSYEQYF. CDR3 in DNA: TGTGCCTGGGGGGGCCGTACATACTCCTACGAGCAGTACTTC. The genes are TRBV30 and TRBJ2-5, with D maybe TRBD1 (6 bases). The end of the DNA fits TRBJ2-7 better, so the J call may be wrong. The germline gives CDR1 GTSNPN, CDR2 SVGIG (reference sequence). CDR3 length: 14 amino acids.

This chain's CDR3 is CASRTSGQGFHEQYF. The DNA of the CDR3 is TGTGCCAGCAGGACATCGGGACAGGGTTTCCACGAGCAGTACTTC. The chain carries TRBV2 and TRBJ2-7, with TRBD1 identical over 9 bases. The CDR3 covers 15 residues. Germline V lookup: CDR1 SNHLY, CDR2 FYNNEI. The V and J ends lost 6 bases and 5 bases, in that order; junction bases with no gene match: 11.

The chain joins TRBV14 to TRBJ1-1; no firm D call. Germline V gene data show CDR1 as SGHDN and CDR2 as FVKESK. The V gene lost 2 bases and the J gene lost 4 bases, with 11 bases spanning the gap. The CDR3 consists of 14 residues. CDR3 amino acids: CASSQSFKGTEAFF. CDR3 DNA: TGTGCCAGCAGCCAATCCTTCAAGGGCACTGAAGCTTTCTTT.

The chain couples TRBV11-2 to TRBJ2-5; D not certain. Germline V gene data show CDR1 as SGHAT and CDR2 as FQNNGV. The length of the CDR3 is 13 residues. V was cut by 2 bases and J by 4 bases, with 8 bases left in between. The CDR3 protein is CASSLSGSETQYF. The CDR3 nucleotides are TGTGCCAGCAGCTTATCCGGATCAGAGACCCAGTACTTC.